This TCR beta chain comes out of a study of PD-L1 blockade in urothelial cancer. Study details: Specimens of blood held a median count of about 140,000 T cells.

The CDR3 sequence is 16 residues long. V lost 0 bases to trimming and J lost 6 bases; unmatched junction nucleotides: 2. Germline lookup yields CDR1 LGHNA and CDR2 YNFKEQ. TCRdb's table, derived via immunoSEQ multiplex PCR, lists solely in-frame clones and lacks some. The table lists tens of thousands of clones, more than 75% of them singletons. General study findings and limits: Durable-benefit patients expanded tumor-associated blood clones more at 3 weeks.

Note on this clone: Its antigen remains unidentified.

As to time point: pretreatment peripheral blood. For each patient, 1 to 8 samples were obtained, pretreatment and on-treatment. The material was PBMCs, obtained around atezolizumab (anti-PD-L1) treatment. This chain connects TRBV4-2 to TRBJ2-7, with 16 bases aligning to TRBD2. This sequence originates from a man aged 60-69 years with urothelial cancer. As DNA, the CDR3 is TGTGCCAGCAGCCAAGAAGGGACTAGCGGGGGGGCCGAGCAGTACTTC. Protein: CASSQEGTSGGAEQYF.